The sequence of this T cell receptor (beta chain) was determined in a study of OX40 agonist ivuxolimab in advanced cancers. Study at large: Three individuals attained partial responses, comprising one hepatocellular carcinoma case and two cutaneous melanoma cases. Study results and limitations: With doses of 0.1 to 3.0 mg/kg, CD4+ and CD8+ blood T cells had undergone clonal expansion by week 6.

Profiling relied on immunoSEQ multiplex PCR, and the TCRdb table lists in-frame clones only, not all of them. The sample records some 55,000 clones, 80% being singletons. This clone was seen a single time. Antigen: not known. V was shortened by 6 bases and J by 2 bases, with 18 bases between the two germline ends. CDR3 length: 16 amino acids. The germline V gene encodes CDR1 SGHTA and CDR2 FQGNSA. V usage is TRBV7-2 and J usage is TRBJ2-3, with a tentative D call TRBD2 (7 bases). The source was CD4+ or CD8+ T cells sorted from blood, collected in a trial of the OX40 agonist ivuxolimab. This TCR was sampled from an adult with an advanced solid tumor such as melanoma, head and neck, liver or kidney cancer. Written as DNA, the CDR3 is TGTGCCAGCAGACTTACCCGGGGGGCCCTCACAGATACGCAGTATTTT. It specifies CASRLTRGALTDTQYF.